A single TCR beta chain is shown here with its context. The V gene's germline CDR1 is SGHTA and CDR2 FQGNSA. The germline V and J ends were trimmed by 5 bases and 7 bases, with 17 bases remaining between them. This CDR3 comprises 15 residues. This entry belongs to a study of T cells after yellow fever vaccination. MiXCR, run by TCRdb on the 5' RACE reads, gives a single entry per CDR3 protein. The sample holds 300,000 to 350,000 distinct CDR3 sequences; approximately 4.2% are singletons and the top ten take roughly 24%. The sequences come from PBMCs, collected 5 days after the yellow fever booster vaccination. The rearrangement uses TRBV7-2 and TRBJ2-2; tentatively, D is TRBD2 (6 bases). The TCR originated in a man aged 18 to 30 who received the YFV17D yellow fever vaccine. The CDR3 DNA sequence: TGTGCCAGCAGCCTCCGGGAGCCTGGGGGCGGGGAGCTGTTTTTT. Translated, it gives CASSLREPGGGELFF. The full variable domain, in which reference TRBV7-2 and TRBJ2-2 provide the parts outside the CDR3, is GAGVSQSPSNKVTEKGKDVELRCDPISGHTALYWYRQSLGQGLEFLIYFQGNSAPDKSGLPSDRFSAERTGGSVSTLTIQRTQQEDSAVYLCASSLREPGGGELFFGEGSRLTVL.